This TCR beta chain was profiled in a study of T cells in Graves' hyperthyroidism and ophthalmopathy. This CDR3 comprises 16 residues. CDR1 and CDR2 (germline): MNHEY, SVGEGT. V was pared by 5 bases and J by 5 bases, with 8 bases of the junction left unmatched. Patients showing uncontrolled infection, other autoimmune disease, pregnancy or lactation were ineligible. This clonotype was observed many times. The source material, RNA transcripts, was used to amplify TCR beta CDR3 regions. Researchers ran a first-round RT-PCR on the TCR CDR3 using the HTBI primer set. TCRdb reprocessed the multiplex PCR reads via MiXCR and lists one record per CDR3 protein. The repertoire consists of approximately 560,000 distinct CDR3 sequences, with about a sixth occurring once and the leading ten covering about 7%.

The origin of this receptor is a woman aged 30 to 39 with Graves' hyperthyroidism. V gene TRBV6-2 or TRBV6-3 combines with J gene TRBJ2-7; 14 positions match TRBD2. The sample consisted of blood. CDR3 sequence: CASSPAGLAGDNEQYF. As DNA, the CDR3 is TGTGCCAGCAGTCCTGCGGGACTAGCGGGAGACAACGAGCAGTACTTC.